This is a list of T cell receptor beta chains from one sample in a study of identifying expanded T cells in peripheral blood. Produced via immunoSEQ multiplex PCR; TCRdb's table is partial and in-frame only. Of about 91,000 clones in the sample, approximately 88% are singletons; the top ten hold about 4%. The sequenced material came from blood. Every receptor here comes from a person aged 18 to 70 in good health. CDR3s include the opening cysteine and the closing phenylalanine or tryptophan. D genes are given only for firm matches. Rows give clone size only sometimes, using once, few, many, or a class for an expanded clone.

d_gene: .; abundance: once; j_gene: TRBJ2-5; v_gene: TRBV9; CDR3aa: CASSNQGAETQYF; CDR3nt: TGTGCCAGCAGTAACCAGGGCGCGGAGACCCAGTACTTC
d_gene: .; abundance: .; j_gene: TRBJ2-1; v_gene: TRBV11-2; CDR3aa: CASSLSQNNEQFF; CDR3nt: TGTGCCAGCAGCTTATCCCAGAACAATGAGCAGTTCTTC
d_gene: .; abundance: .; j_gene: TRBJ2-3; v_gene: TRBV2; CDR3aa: CASSPSTSLDTQYF; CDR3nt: TGTGCCAGCAGTCCTTCGACTAGTTTAGATACGCAGTATTTT
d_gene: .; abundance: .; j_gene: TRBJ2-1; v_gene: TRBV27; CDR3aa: CASSPDVGDEQFF; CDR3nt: TGTGCCAGCAGTCCCGATGTTGGGGATGAGCAGTTCTTC
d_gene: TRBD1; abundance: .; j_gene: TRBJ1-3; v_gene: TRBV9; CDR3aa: CASSRQGSSGNTIYF; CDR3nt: TGTGCCAGCAGCAGACAGGGGTCCTCTGGAAACACCATATATTTT
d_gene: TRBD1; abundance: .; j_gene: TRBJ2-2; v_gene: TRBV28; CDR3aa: CASRPGTATGELFF; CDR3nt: TGTGCCAGCAGACCCGGGACAGCCACCGGGGAGCTGTTTTTT
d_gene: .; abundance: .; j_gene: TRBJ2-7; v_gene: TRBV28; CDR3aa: CASSNTRSYEQYF; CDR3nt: TGTGCCAGCAGTAATACCCGCTCCTACGAGCAGTACTTC
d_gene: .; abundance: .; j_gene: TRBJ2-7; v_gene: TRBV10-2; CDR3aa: CASSEREEFVFEYF; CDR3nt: TGCGCCAGCAGTGAGCGTGAGGAGTTCGTTTTCGAGTACTTC
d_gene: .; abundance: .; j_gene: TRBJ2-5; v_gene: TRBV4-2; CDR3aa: CASSQDNAWVSRSQETQYF; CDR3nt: TGTGCCAGCAGCCAAGATAATGCGTGGGTGTCCAGATCACAAGAGACCCAGTACTTC
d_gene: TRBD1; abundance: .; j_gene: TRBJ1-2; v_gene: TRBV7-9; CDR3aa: CASSLAAGGKGGYTF; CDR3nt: TGTGCCAGCAGCTTAGCGGCAGGGGGCAAGGGTGGCTACACCTTC
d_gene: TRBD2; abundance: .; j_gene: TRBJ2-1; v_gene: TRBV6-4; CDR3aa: CASSREGTSYNEQFF; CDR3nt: TGTGCCAGCAGTCGCGAGGGGACTAGCTACAATGAGCAGTTCTTC
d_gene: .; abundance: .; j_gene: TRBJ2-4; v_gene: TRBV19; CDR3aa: CASSLRGTNIQYF; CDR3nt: TGTGCCAGTAGTCTCCGGGGCACAAACATTCAGTACTTC
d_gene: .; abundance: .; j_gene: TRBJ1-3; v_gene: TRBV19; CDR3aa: CASMSEGFSGNTIYF; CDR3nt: TGTGCCAGTATGTCAGAAGGATTCTCCGGAAACACCATATATTTT
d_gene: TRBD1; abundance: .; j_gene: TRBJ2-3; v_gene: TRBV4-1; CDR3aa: CASSTAGTGAGDTQYF; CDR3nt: TGCGCCAGCAGCACAGCCGGGACAGGGGCTGGAGATACGCAGTATTTT
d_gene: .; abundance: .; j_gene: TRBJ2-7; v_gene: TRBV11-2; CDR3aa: CASSLDGTDYEQYF; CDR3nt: TGTGCCAGCAGCTTAGACGGGACGGACTACGAGCAGTACTTC
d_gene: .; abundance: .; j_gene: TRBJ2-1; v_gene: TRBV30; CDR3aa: CAWSRGGVGNEQFF; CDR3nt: TGTGCCTGGAGTAGGGGGGGAGTGGGTAATGAGCAGTTCTTC
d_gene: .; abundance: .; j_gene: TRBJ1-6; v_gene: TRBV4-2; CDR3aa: CASSQDMMISYNSPLHF; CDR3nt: TGTGCCAGCAGCCAAGACATGATGATCTCCTATAATTCACCCCTCCACTTT
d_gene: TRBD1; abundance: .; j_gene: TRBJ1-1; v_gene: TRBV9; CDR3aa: CASSAGTGANTEAFF; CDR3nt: TGTGCCAGCAGCGCCGGGACAGGGGCGAACACTGAAGCTTTCTTT
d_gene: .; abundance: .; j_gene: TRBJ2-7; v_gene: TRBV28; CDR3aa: CASSPDRWISYEQYF; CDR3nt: TGTGCCAGCAGTCCCGACAGGTGGATTTCCTACGAGCAGTACTTC
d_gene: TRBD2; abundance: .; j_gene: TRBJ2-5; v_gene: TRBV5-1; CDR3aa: CASSQGLLGEQYF; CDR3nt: TGCGCCAGCAGCCAGGGACTATTAGGGGAGCAGTACTTC
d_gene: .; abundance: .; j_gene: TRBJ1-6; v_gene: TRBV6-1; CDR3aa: CASKQTSYNSPLHF; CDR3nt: TGTGCCAGCAAGCAGACCTCCTATAATTCACCCCTCCACTTT
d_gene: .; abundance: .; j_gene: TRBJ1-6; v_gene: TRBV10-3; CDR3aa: CAIRQGWTSPLHF; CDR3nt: TGTGCCATCAGGCAGGGGTGGACTTCACCCCTCCACTTT